Listed below are T cell receptor beta chains from one sample, sequenced in a study of T cell responses to AZD1222 COVID-19 vaccine. Sequencing used immunoSEQ multiplex PCR; TCRdb keeps in-frame clones, though not all of them. The sample lists about 97,000 clones, around nine tenths seen once, with approximately 2.8% in the top ten. Specimen: peripheral blood, collected on day 0 of AZD1222 vaccination. The receptors were sampled from an adult in good health. CDR3s include the opening cysteine and the closing phenylalanine or tryptophan. Each record gives: D gene, J gene, V gene, clone size, CDR3 protein, CDR3 DNA. The D gene is left open where the match is weak. Expanded clones are given a class, and other clones once, few, many or no size at all.

>TRBD1|TRBJ1-1|TRBV7-6|NA
CASSLDRASNTEAFF
TGTGCCAGCAGCCTCGACAGGGCGTCGAACACTGAAGCTTTCTTT
>NA|TRBJ2-1|TRBV7-2|NA
CASSLVGLRDNEQFF
TGTGCCAGCAGCTTAGTGGGGCTCCGGGACAATGAGCAGTTCTTC
>NA|TRBJ1-1|TRBV5-6|NA
CASSTGPEYMATEAFF
TGTGCCAGCAGCACCGGGCCAGAGTATATGGCCACTGAAGCTTTCTTT
>NA|TRBJ1-4|TRBV7-9|NA
CASVTEAINEKLFF
TGTGCCAGCGTTACGGAAGCAATTAATGAAAAACTGTTTTTT
>TRBD2|TRBJ2-5|TRBV7-6|few
CASSLKRGGETQYF
TGTGCCAGCAGCTTAAAGCGGGGAGGGGAGACCCAGTACTTC
>TRBD2|TRBJ2-5|TRBV18|NA
CASSPPRLRGGLLQETQYF
TGTGCCAGCTCACCACCCCGTTTGCGGGGGGGCCTCCTCCAAGAGACCCAGTACTTC
>NA|TRBJ1-1|TRBV5-1|NA
CASSLERNTEAFF
TGCGCCAGCAGCTTGGAAAGGAACACTGAAGCTTTCTTT
>NA|TRBJ2-3|TRBV7-9|NA
CASSPGPFTDTQYF
TGTGCCAGCTCACCGGGACCCTTCACAGATACGCAGTATTTT
>NA|TRBJ1-2|TRBV10-2|NA
CASSDFRGHNYGYTF
TGCGCCAGCAGTGATTTTAGGGGACACAACTATGGCTACACCTTC
>NA|TRBJ1-1|TRBV19|NA
CASSQGMNTEAFF
TGTGCCAGTAGTCAAGGAATGAACACTGAAGCTTTCTTT
>TRBD1|TRBJ1-1|TRBV6-5|NA
CASRGQGRTVVEAFF
TGTGCCAGCAGAGGACAGGGACGGACTGTCGTTGAAGCTTTCTTT
>NA|TRBJ2-7|TRBV6-5|NA
CASSSSVTYEQYF
TGTGCCAGCAGTTCTTCAGTAACCTACGAGCAGTACTTC
>NA|TRBJ2-2|TRBV5-4|NA
CASSLFGGAANTGELFF
TGTGCCAGCAGCTTGTTTGGCGGGGCGGCGAACACCGGGGAGCTGTTTTTT
>NA|TRBJ1-1|TRBV3-1/TRBV3-2|NA
CASSPIVGGVAFF
TGTGCCAGCAGCCCTATCGTCGGTGGTGTAGCTTTCTTT
>TRBD1|TRBJ1-4|TRBV6-1|NA
CASSGGTGSGVEKLFF
TGTGCCAGCAGTGGGGGGACAGGCTCCGGGGTGGAAAAACTGTTTTTT
>TRBD1|TRBJ2-1|TRBV24-1|NA
CATSVPTGGRSYNEQFF
TGTGCCACCAGTGTACCCACAGGGGGCCGCTCCTACAATGAGCAGTTCTTC
>NA|TRBJ2-5|TRBV29-1|NA
CSVALSRETQYF
TGCAGCGTTGCCCTGAGTAGAGAGACCCAGTACTTC
>TRBD1|TRBJ2-7|TRBV9|NA
CASSVQGAHEQYF
TGTGCCAGCAGCGTCCAGGGGGCCCACGAGCAGTACTTC
>TRBD2|TRBJ2-5|TRBV5-1|NA
CASGLVGGETQYF
TGCGCCAGCGGCCTGGTCGGGGGGGAGACCCAGTACTTC
>NA|TRBJ1-1|TRBV5-1|NA
CASSMTAGNTEAFF
TGCGCCAGCAGCATGACCGCTGGGAACACTGAAGCTTTCTTT
>NA|TRBJ1-4|TRBV12-2|NA
CASRLAGRGEKLFF
TGTGCAAGTCGCTTAGCCGGACGGGGGGAAAAACTGTTTTTT
>TRBD2|TRBJ2-1|TRBV5-4|NA
CASSSGTSTSNEQFF
TGTGCCAGCAGCTCCGGGACTAGCACAAGCAATGAGCAGTTCTTC
>TRBD1|TRBJ1-5|TRBV5-1|NA
CASEARGDRNQPQHF
TGCGCCAGCGAAGCCAGGGGGGATCGCAATCAGCCCCAGCATTTT
>TRBD1|TRBJ2-4|TRBV18|NA
CASSPQMTGGAKNIQYF
TGTGCCAGCTCACCACAAATGACAGGGGGCGCCAAAAACATTCAGTACTTC
>NA|TRBJ1-1|TRBV5-1|NA
CASSEGAVRTEAFF
TGCGCCAGCAGTGAGGGCGCGGTGAGGACTGAAGCTTTCTTT
>NA|TRBJ1-1|TRBV5-4|NA
CASSKGAGRMNTEAFF
TGTGCCAGCAGCAAAGGGGCGGGACGGATGAACACTGAAGCTTTCTTT
>NA|TRBJ1-1|TRBV19|once
CASSKQENTEAFF
TGTGCCAGTAGTAAACAGGAGAACACTGAAGCTTTCTTT
>NA|TRBJ1-1|TRBV5-4|once
CASSLPETEAFF
TGTGCCAGCAGCTTGCCGGAAACTGAAGCTTTCTTT
>NA|TRBJ1-1|TRBV29-1|NA
CSVEDRMNTEAFF
TGCAGCGTTGAAGATAGGATGAACACTGAAGCTTTCTTT
>NA|TRBJ1-4|TRBV30|NA
CAWSSAGREEKLFF
TGTGCCTGGAGCTCGGCAGGGCGGGAGGAAAAACTGTTTTTT
>TRBD1|TRBJ1-2|TRBV11-2|NA
CASSLDRGTGSSGYTF
TGTGCCAGCAGCTTAGATCGAGGGACAGGATCCAGCGGCTACACCTTC
>TRBD1|TRBJ2-3|TRBV20-1|NA
CSASGQGGRSDTQYF
TGCAGTGCTAGTGGACAGGGGGGTAGGTCAGATACGCAGTATTTT
>NA|TRBJ1-5|TRBV5-5|NA
CASSLGGDNRNQPQHF
TGTGCCAGCAGCTTGGGAGGTGACAACCGCAATCAGCCCCAGCATTTT
>TRBD1|TRBJ1-2|TRBV15|NA
CATSRMGTGNAGYGYTF
TGTGCCACCAGCAGAATGGGGACAGGGAATGCCGGCTATGGCTACACCTTC
>TRBD2|TRBJ2-1|TRBV11-3|few
CASSLAGGTYNEQFF
TGTGCCAGCAGCCTAGCGGGGGGTACCTACAATGAGCAGTTCTTC
>NA|TRBJ2-2|TRBV4-1|NA
CASSLGRTTGELFF
TGCGCCAGCAGCCTGGGCAGGACCACCGGGGAGCTGTTTTTT
>NA|TRBJ1-2|TRBV28|NA
CASTLLLGQRYGYTF
TGTGCCAGCACCCTCCTCCTCGGACAGAGATATGGCTACACCTTC
>NA|TRBJ2-1|TRBV5-1|NA
CASSLGGSSYNEQFF
TGCGCCAGCAGCTTGGGAGGAAGCTCCTACAATGAGCAGTTCTTC
>NA|TRBJ1-1|TRBV11-2|few
CASSLAGGITEAFF
TGTGCCAGCAGCTTAGCTGGGGGGATCACTGAAGCTTTCTTT
>TRBD1|TRBJ1-5|TRBV2|NA
CASKPQGARAQPQHF
TGTGCCAGCAAGCCTCAGGGGGCGCGAGCCCAGCCCCAGCATTTT
>TRBD2|TRBJ2-2|TRBV5-1|NA
CASSPRLAVNTGELFF
TGCGCCAGCAGCCCCCGACTAGCGGTAAACACCGGGGAGCTGTTTTTT
>NA|TRBJ1-1|TRBV18|NA
CASSPTNTEAFF
TGTGCCAGCTCACCGACGAACACTGAAGCTTTCTTT
>TRBD1|TRBJ2-5|TRBV6-6|NA
CASTRQGAWETQYF
TGTGCCAGCACTCGACAGGGGGCATGGGAGACCCAGTACTTC
>TRBD1|TRBJ2-1|TRBV28|NA
CASLRDRGVNEQFF
TGTGCGTCACTCCGGGACAGGGGTGTGAATGAGCAGTTCTTC
>NA|TRBJ2-2|TRBV19|NA
CASSIAVGGTGELFF
TGTGCCAGTAGTATAGCAGTCGGAGGAACCGGGGAGCTGTTTTTT
>TRBD2|TRBJ2-3|TRBV13|few
CASSTRGGTDTQYF
TGTGCCAGCAGCACGCGGGGGGGCACAGATACGCAGTATTTT
>NA|TRBJ1-3|TRBV2|NA
CASSENGASGNTIYF
TGTGCCAGCAGTGAAAACGGAGCCTCTGGAAACACCATATATTTT
>NA|TRBJ2-7|TRBV7-2|NA
CASSLEGTQRYEQYF
TGTGCCAGCAGCTTAGAAGGAACACAAAGGTACGAGCAGTACTTC
>NA|TRBJ1-2|TRBV10-2|NA
CASSPLGAGYGYTF
TGCGCCAGCAGCCCCCTGGGGGCTGGCTATGGCTACACCTTC
>NA|TRBJ2-7|TRBV11-2|once
CASSSQPIEGEQYF
TGTGCCAGCAGCTCACAACCGATTGAGGGCGAGCAGTACTTC
>NA|TRBJ1-6|TRBV7-2|NA
CASSRRAGENSPLHF
TGTGCCAGCAGCCGGCGGGCAGGGGAGAATTCACCCCTCCACTTT
>TRBD1|TRBJ2-7|TRBV18|NA
CASSPSQGQGADEQYF
TGTGCCAGCTCACCATCCCAGGGACAGGGGGCTGACGAGCAGTACTTC